These 4 T cell receptor beta chains came from one sample sequenced in a study of Graves' ophthalmopathy and Graves' hyperthyroidism. RNA transcripts provided the template for amplifying TCR beta CDR3 regions. RT-PCR with HTBI primers came first, then second-round multiplex PCR. MiXCR, run by TCRdb on the multiplex PCR reads, gives a single entry per CDR3 protein. The sample holds 200,000 to 250,000 distinct CDR3 sequences, about a fifth seen once. The specimen sequenced was peripheral blood. The source of these receptors is a woman aged 45-59 years with Graves' ophthalmopathy.

This clonotype was seen repeatedly, ten times or more. The rearrangement links TRBV30 to TRBJ1-1; no clear D. Germline V gives CDR1 GTSNPN, CDR2 SVGIG (reference sequence). The CDR3 runs to 13 residues. V lost 0 bases and J lost 1, with 6 bases in between. The CDR3 DNA reads TGTGCCTGGAGTGTGCGGGCGAACACTGAAGCTTTCTTT. Its translation: CAWSVRANTEAFF.

This clonotype was found a few times. At one end the junction does not follow the germline gene, possibly because of a read error. The CDR3 loop reads CASILEVVAGKTYEQYF. The CDR3 nucleotides read TGCGCCAGCATCTTGGAGGTGGTAGCGGGGAAGACCTACGAGCAGTACTTC. The chain has TRBV5-1 and TRBJ2-7; 8 bases agree with TRBD2. Per the germline V gene, CDR1 is SGHRS and CDR2 is YFSETQ. This CDR3 is built from 17 residues.

This clonotype was picked up many times. The rearrangement uses TRBV30 and TRBJ2-7; 10 nucleotides align to TRBD1. After removal of 2 bases from V and 6 bases from J, the junction contained 4 bases not matched to a gene. This CDR3 has 13 residues. Germline V gives CDR1 GTSNPN, CDR2 SVGIG (reference sequence). CDR3 sequence (DNA): TGTGCCTGGAGTCGGGACAGGGGCGGCGAGCAGTACTTC. The encoded protein is CAWSRDRGGEQYF.

This clonotype was seen only a few times. The V call is TRBV5-6, the J call TRBJ1-3, with a possible D match to TRBD1 (6 bases). The CDR3 runs 16 residues. Looked up from germline, CDR1 is SGHDT and CDR2 is YYEEEE. V was clipped by 0 bases and J by 0 bases, with 10 bases between them. The CDR3 loop reads CASSLAGHLSGNTIYF. The CDR3 nucleotides are TGTGCCAGCAGCTTGGCGGGACATCTCTCTGGAAACACCATATATTTT.